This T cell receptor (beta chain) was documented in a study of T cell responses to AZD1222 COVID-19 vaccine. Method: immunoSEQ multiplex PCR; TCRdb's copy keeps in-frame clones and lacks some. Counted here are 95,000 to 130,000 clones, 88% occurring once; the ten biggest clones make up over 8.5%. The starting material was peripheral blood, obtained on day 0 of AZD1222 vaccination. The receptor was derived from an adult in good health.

The CDR3: CASSEQQGEQYF. The DNA for the CDR3 is TGTGCCAGCAGTGAACAACAGGGCGAGCAGTACTTC. V and J are TRBV6-1 and TRBJ2-7, with a weak D call TRBD1 (6 bases). The length of the CDR3 is 12 residues. The germline V and J ends were trimmed by 2 bases and 6 bases, with 8 bases remaining between them. Germline V gene sequence: CDR1 MNHNS, CDR2 SASEGT.